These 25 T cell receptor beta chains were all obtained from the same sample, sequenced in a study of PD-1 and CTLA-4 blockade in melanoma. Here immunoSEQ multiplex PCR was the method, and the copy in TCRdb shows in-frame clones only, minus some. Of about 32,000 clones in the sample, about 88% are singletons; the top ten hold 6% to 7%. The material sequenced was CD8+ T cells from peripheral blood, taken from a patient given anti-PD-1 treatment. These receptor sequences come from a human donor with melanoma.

CDR3 coding DNA: TGCGCCAGCAGCCAAGTCGGACTCCCCACAGATACGCAGTATTTT. Translated, it gives CASSQVGLPTDTQYF. The chain couples TRBV4-3 to TRBJ2-3; weak D call: TRBD2 (5 bases). Germline CDR1 is LGHNA and CDR2 is YSLEER. V was cut by 1 base and J by 2 bases, with 10 bases left in between. The CDR3 totals 15 residues.

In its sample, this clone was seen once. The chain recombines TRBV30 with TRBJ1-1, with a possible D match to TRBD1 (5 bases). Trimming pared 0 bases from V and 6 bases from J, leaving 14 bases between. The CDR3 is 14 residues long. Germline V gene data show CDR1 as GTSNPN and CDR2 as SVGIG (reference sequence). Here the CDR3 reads CAWSVGQTGAEAFF. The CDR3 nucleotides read TGTGCCTGGAGTGTGGGGCAGACGGGCGCTGAAGCTTTCTTT.

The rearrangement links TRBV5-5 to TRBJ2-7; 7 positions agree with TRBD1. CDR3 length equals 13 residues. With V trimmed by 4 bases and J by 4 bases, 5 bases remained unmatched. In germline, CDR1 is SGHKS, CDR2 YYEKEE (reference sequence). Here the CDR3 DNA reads TGTGCCAGCAGCGTCGGGACAGAGTACGAGCAGTACTTC. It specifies CASSVGTEYEQYF.

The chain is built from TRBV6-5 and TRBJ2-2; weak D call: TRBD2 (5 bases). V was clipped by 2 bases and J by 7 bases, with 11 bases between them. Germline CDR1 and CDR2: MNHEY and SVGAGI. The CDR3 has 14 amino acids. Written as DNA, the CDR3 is TGTGCCAGCAGTTACGGGCTAGCTGGCGGGGAGCTGTTTTTT. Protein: CASSYGLAGGELFF.

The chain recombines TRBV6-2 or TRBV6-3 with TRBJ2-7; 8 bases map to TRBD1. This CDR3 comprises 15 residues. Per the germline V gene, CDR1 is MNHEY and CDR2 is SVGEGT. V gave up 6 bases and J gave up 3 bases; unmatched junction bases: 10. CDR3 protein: CASSETGVINYEQYF. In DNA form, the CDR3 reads TGTGCCAGCAGCGAGACAGGGGTCATCAACTACGAGCAGTACTTC.

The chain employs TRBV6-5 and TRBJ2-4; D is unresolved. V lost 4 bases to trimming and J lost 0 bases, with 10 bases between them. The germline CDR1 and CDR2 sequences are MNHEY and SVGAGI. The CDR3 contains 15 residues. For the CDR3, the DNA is TGTGCCAGCAGTTTTGACGAACTAGCCAAAAACATTCAGTACTTC. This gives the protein CASSFDELAKNIQYF.

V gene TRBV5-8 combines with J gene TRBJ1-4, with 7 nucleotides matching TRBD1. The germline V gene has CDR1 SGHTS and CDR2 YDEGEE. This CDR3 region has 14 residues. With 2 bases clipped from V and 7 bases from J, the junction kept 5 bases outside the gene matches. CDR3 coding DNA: TGTGCCAGCAGCTTTACAGGGGAGGGTGAAAAACTGTTTTTT. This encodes CASSFTGEGEKLFF.

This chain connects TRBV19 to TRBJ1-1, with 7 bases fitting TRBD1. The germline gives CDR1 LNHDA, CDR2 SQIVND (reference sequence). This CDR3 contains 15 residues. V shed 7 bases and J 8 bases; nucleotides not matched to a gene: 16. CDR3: CASTIAAQGFGEAFF. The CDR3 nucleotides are TGTGCCAGTACCATTGCAGCACAGGGGTTCGGAGAAGCTTTCTTT.

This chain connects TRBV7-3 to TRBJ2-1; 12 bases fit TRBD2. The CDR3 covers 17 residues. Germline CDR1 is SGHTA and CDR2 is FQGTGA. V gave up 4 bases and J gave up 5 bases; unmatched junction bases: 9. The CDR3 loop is CASSSRTSGVRDNEQFF. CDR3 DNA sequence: TGTGCCAGCAGCTCACGGACTAGCGGGGTCCGGGACAATGAGCAGTTCTTC.

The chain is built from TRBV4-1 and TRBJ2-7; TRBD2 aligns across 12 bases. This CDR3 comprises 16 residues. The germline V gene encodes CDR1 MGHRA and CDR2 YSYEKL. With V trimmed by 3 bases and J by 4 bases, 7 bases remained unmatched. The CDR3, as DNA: TGCGCCAGCAGCCAGGGGACTAGCGGGCTATTTTACGAGCAGTACTTC. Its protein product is CASSQGTSGLFYEQYF.

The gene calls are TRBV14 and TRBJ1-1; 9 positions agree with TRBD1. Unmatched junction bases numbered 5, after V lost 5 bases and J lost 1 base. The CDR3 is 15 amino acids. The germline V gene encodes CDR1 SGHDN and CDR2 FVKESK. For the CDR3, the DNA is TGTGCCAGCAGCGCTCGGGACAGGGCGAACACTGAAGCTTTCTTT. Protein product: CASSARDRANTEAFF. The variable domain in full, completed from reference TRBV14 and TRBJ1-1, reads EAGVTQFPSHSVIEKGQTVTLRCDPISGHDNLYWYRRVMGKEIKFLLHFVKESKQDESGMPNNRFLAERTGGTYSTLKVQPAELEDSGVYFCASSARDRANTEAFFGQGTRLTVV.

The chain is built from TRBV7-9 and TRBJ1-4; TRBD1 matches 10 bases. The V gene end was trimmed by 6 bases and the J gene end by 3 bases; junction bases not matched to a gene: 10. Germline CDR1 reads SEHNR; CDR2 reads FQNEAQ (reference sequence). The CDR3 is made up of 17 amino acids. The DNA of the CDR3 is TGTGCCAGCAGGGCCCGGGACAGGGGAGAACCTAATGAAAAACTGTTTTTT. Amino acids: CASRARDRGEPNEKLFF.

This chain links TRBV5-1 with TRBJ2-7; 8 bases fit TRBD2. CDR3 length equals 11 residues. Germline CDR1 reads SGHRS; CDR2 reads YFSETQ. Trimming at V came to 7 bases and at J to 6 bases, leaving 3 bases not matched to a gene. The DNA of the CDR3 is TGCGCCAGCGCCCGGGGGGGCGAGCAGTACTTC. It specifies CASARGGEQYF.

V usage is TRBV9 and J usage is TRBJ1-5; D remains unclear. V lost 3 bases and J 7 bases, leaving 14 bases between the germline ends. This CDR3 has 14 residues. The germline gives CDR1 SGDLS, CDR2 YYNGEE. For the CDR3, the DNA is TGTGCCAGCAGCGCTCCGGGGTCCGGACAGCCCCAGCATTTT. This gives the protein CASSAPGSGQPQHF.

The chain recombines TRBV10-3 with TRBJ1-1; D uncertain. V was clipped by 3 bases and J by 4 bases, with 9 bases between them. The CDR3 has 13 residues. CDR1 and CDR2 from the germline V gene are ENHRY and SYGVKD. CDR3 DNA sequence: TGTGCCATCAGTGACGAGGAAGGCACTGAAGCTTTCTTT. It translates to CAISDEEGTEAFF.

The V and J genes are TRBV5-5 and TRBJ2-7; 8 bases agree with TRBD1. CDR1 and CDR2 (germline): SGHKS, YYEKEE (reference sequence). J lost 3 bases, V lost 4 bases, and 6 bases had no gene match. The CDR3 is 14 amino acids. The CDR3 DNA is TGTGCCAGCAGCATTTCACAGGGGGACTACGAGCAGTACTTC. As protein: CASSISQGDYEQYF.

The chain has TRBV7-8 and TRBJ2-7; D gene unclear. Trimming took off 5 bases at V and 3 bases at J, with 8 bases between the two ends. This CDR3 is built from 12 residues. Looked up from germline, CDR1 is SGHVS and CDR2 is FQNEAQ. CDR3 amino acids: CASSPENYEQYF. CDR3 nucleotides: TGTGCCAGCAGCCCTGAGAACTACGAGCAGTACTTC.

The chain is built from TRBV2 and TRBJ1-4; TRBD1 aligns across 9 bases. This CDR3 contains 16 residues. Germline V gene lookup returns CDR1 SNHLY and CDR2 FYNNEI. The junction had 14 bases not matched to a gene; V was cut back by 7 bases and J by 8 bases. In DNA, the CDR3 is TGTGCCAGCATCGAGGGACAGGGACGAGATAGCGAAAAACTGTTTTTT. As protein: CASIEGQGRDSEKLFF.

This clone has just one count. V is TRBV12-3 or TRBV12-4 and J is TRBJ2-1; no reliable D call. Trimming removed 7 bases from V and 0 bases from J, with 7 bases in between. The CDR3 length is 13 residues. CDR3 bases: TGTGCCAGCACCCGGATCTCCTACAATGAGCAGTTCTTC. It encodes CASTRISYNEQFF.

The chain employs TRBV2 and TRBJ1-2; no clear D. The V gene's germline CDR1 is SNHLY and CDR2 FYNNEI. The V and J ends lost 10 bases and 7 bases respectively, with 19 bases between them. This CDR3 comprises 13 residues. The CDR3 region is CAILTVGMRGYTF. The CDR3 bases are TGTGCCATACTGACGGTCGGCATGCGTGGCTACACCTTC. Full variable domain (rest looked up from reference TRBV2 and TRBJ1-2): EPEVTQTPSHQVTQMGQEVILRCVPISNHLYFYWYRQILGQKVEFLVSFYNNEISEKSEIFDDQFSVERPDGSNFTLKIRSTKLEDSAMYFCAILTVGMRGYTFGSGTRLTVV.

Here the CDR3 DNA reads TGTGCCAGCAGTTCCGACCTCCTTCGGGGTGGTTCCCCTGGGGCCAACGTCCTGACTTTC. It codes for CASSSDLLRGGSPGANVLTF. The chain joins TRBV27 to TRBJ2-6; a possible D gene is TRBD2 (5 bases). Deletions cut 4 bases from V and 2 bases from J, with 24 bases between. CDR3 length: 20 residues. Germline CDR1 is MNHEY and CDR2 is SMNVEV (reference sequence).

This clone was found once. The CDR3 DNA reads TGTGCCAGCAGCCAAGATCGGGGGGATCCCCAGCATTTT. It codes for CASSQDRGDPQHF. The V gene is TRBV4-2, the J gene TRBJ1-5; tentatively, D is TRBD1 (5 bases). This CDR3 spans 13 amino acids. Germline assignment: CDR1 LGHNA and CDR2 YNFKEQ. V lost 0 bases and J 10 bases, leaving 10 bases between the germline ends.

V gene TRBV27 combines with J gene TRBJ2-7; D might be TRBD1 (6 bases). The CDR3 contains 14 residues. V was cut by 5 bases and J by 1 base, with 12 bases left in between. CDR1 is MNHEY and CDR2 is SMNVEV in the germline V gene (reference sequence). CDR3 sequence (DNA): TGTGCCAGCAGTCTTCGACAGGAATCCTACGAGCAGTACTTC. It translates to CASSLRQESYEQYF.

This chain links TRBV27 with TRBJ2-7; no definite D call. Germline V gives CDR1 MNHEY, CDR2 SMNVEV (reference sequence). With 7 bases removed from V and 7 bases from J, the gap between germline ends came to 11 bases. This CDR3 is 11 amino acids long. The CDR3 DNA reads TGTGCCAGCATTTACCTGGGTGAGCAGTACTTC. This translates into CASIYLGEQYF.

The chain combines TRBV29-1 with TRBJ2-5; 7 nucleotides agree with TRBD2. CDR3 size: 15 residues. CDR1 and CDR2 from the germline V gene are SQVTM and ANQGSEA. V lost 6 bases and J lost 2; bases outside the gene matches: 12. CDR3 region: CSVRSVLAAQETQYF. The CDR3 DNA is TGCAGCGTCCGCAGTGTCCTAGCGGCGCAAGAGACCCAGTACTTC.